This T cell receptor beta chain was found in a study of blood T cells in healthy people across ages. V was cut by 4 bases and J by 7 bases, with 32 bases left in between. The CDR3 consists of 21 residues. Germline CDR1 is MDHEN and CDR2 is SYDVKM. A sample-barcoded 5' primer and a J-beta primer mix were used in a second PCR of roughly 6 to 11 cycles. Every single cDNA molecule received a tag from a template-switch adaptor with 12 random nucleotides. MiXCR, applied by TCRdb to the 5' RACE reads, yields one record per CDR3 protein. The sample holds about a million distinct CDR3 sequences, roughly 51% seen once.

Sequencing was performed on blood. This TCR was recovered from a woman aged 60 to 75 in good health. The V gene is TRBV28, the J gene TRBJ1-6, with TRBD1 as a possible D gene (5 bases). The CDR3 is CASSSHRAGPATGTGNSPLHF. CDR3 sequence (DNA): TGTGCCAGCAGTTCTCATAGGGCAGGCCCGGCGACCGGGACGGGAAATTCACCCCTCCACTTT.